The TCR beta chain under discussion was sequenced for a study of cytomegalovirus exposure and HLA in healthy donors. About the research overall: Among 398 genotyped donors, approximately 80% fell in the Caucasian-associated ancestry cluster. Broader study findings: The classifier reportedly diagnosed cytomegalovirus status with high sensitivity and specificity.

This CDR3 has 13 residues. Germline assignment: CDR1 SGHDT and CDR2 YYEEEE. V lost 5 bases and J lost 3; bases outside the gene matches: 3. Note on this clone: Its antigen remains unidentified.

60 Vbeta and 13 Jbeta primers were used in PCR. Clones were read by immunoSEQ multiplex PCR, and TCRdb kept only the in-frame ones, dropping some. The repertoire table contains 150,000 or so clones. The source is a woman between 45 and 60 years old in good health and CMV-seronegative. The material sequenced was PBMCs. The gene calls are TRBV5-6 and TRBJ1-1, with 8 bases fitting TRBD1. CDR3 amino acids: CASREDRDTEAFF. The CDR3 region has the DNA TGTGCCAGCAGAGAGGACAGGGACACTGAAGCTTTCTTT.